The 22 T cell receptor beta chains in this list originate from one sample, sequenced in a study of T cells after posttransplantation cyclophosphamide. Busulfan-fludarabine conditioning, marrow transplant, and cyclophosphamide on days +3 and +4 were administered. TCRdb's copy holds only in-frame clones and misses some; the assay was immunoSEQ multiplex PCR. The repertoire includes about 43,000 clones, 90% of them detected once, and under 2.5% sits in the top ten. The sample here was PBMCs, taken about 60 days after allogeneic stem cell transplant with posttransplant cyclophosphamide. These receptors were collected from a male patient between 55 and 70 years old who received an allogeneic stem cell transplant from a related donor and was CMV-positive. Some T cells here may be from the graft donor.

The V call is TRBV7-9, the J call TRBJ2-3, with D possibly matching TRBD2 (5 bases). The germline gives CDR1 SEHNR, CDR2 FQNEAQ (reference sequence). The germline V and J ends were trimmed by 5 bases and 2 bases, with 11 bases remaining between them. The CDR3 totals 14 residues. CDR3 bases: TGTGCCAGCAGCCCTCCGGGGATCACAGATACGCAGTATTTT. Amino acids: CASSPPGITDTQYF.

The V and J genes are TRBV7-9 and TRBJ1-4, with a weak D call TRBD1 (5 bases). Trimming pared 5 bases from V and 7 bases from J, leaving 23 bases between. This CDR3 is built from 17 residues. Looked up from germline, CDR1 is SEHNR and CDR2 is FQNEAQ (reference sequence). This chain's CDR3 is CASSLGPGLGVIEKLFF. CDR3 DNA: TGTGCCAGCAGCCTCGGGCCGGGACTGGGGGTCATTGAAAAACTGTTTTTT.

The rearrangement links TRBV27 to TRBJ2-4; 9 positions agree with TRBD2. In germline, CDR1 is MNHEY, CDR2 SMNVEV (reference sequence). This CDR3 contains 13 residues. V lost 2 bases to trimming and J lost 12 bases; unmatched junction nucleotides: 5. The CDR3: CASSLRRGGDQYF. CDR3 coding DNA: TGTGCCAGCAGTTTAAGGCGGGGGGGGGATCAGTACTTC.

This rearrangement joins TRBV18 to TRBJ2-1; TRBD2 is a possible D gene (5 bases). Germline CDR1 and CDR2: KGHSH and LQKENI. Trimming cost V 6 bases and J 7 bases, with 13 bases left between them. The CDR3 has 13 residues. The CDR3 coding sequence is TGTGCCAGCTCGGCGGGCGTTTTAAATGAGCAGTTCTTC. Translating gives CASSAGVLNEQFF.

The chain joins TRBV19 to TRBJ1-5; 9 bases map to TRBD1. Looked up from germline, CDR1 is LNHDA and CDR2 is SQIVND (reference sequence). V dropped 3 bases and J dropped 5; count of bases not matched to a gene: 8. CDR3 length: 16 amino acids. In DNA form, the CDR3 reads TGTGCCAGTAGTATTAGGGGACAGGGTATAGATCAGCCCCAGCATTTT. Protein product: CASSIRGQGIDQPQHF. Together with reference TRBV19 and TRBJ1-5, the CDR3 gives the full variable domain: DGGITQSPKYLFRKEGQNVTLSCEQNLNHDAMYWYRQDPGQGLRLIYYSQIVNDFQKGDIAEGYSVSREKKESFPLTVTSAQKNPTAFYLCASSIRGQGIDQPQHFGDGTRLSIL.

J is TRBJ2-2 and V is TRBV2, with 9 positions matching TRBD1. V shed 5 bases, J shed 5 bases, and the junction held 12 bases outside the gene matches. The CDR3 has 17 residues. CDR1 is SNHLY, CDR2 FYNNEI, per germline. As DNA, the CDR3 is TGTGCCAGCAGTCGAGGACAGGGGATTGGGGGAACCGGGGAGCTGTTTTTT. Its translation is CASSRGQGIGGTGELFF.

The CDR3 nucleotides read TGTGCCAGCAGTGACAGGCTGAACACTGAAGCTTTCTTT. It specifies CASSDRLNTEAFF. The V gene is TRBV7-9, the J gene TRBJ1-1, with D possibly being TRBD1 (6 bases). The CDR3 runs 13 residues. Looked up from germline, CDR1 is SEHNR and CDR2 is FQNEAQ (reference sequence). Trimming cost V 6 bases and J 0 bases, with 8 bases left between them.

V gene TRBV27 combines with J gene TRBJ1-2; D ambiguous. The CDR3 is made up of 15 amino acids. CDR1 and CDR2 from the germline V gene are MNHEY and SMNVEV (reference sequence). V was clipped by 3 bases and J by 2 bases, with 13 bases between them. Written as DNA, the CDR3 is TGTGCCAGCAGTTTCGCAGGCGGGAAAAACTATGGCTACACCTTC. Translation gives CASSFAGGKNYGYTF.

The rearrangement joins TRBV7-9 to TRBJ2-7; unclear D gene. CDR3 length equals 14 residues. CDR1 is SEHNR, CDR2 FQNEAQ, per germline (reference sequence). The V end lost 4 bases, the J end lost 3 bases, and 13 bases lay between the germline ends. The CDR3 region has the DNA TGTGCCAGCAGCTCGAGCGTAATCTACTACGAGCAGTACTTC. Translation gives CASSSSVIYYEQYF. Drawing the rest from reference TRBV7-9 and TRBJ2-7, the complete variable domain is DTGVSQNPRHKITKRGQNVTFRCDPISEHNRLYWYRQTLGQGPEFLTYFQNEAQLEKSRLLSDRFSAERPKGSFSTLEIQRTEQGDSAMYLCASSSSVIYYEQYFGPGTRLTVT.

This chain connects TRBV28 to TRBJ1-3, with TRBD1 matching over 8 bases. V trimming: 6 bases; J trimming: 2 bases; junction bases outside the gene matches: 3. The CDR3 runs to 14 residues. CDR1 and CDR2 from the germline V gene are MDHEN and SYDVKM. The CDR3 protein is CASRVDRAGNTIYF. The CDR3 DNA reads as TGTGCCAGCAGAGTGGACAGGGCTGGAAACACCATATATTTT.

The chain is built from TRBV6-1 and TRBJ1-4; 7 bases fit TRBD1. V dropped 6 bases and J dropped 3; count of bases not matched to a gene: 4. Germline loops: CDR1 MNHNS, CDR2 SASEGT. This CDR3 comprises 14 residues. The CDR3 DNA is TGTGCCAGCAGGCTAACAGGGGCTAATGAAAAACTGTTTTTT. This gives the protein CASRLTGANEKLFF.

CDR3 region: CASSPPGQGNSGNTIYF. CDR3 DNA sequence: TGTGCCAGCTCACCTCCGGGACAGGGAAACTCTGGAAACACCATATATTTT. V and J are TRBV18 and TRBJ1-3; 9 bases are a match to TRBD1. The CDR3 runs 17 residues. The ends lost 3 bases at V and 0 bases at J; junction bases unmatched: 6. Per germline, CDR1 KGHSH and CDR2 LQKENI.

The rearrangement joins TRBV7-9 to TRBJ1-1; D is unresolved. This CDR3 comprises 14 residues. CDR1 and CDR2 from the germline V gene are SEHNR and FQNEAQ (reference sequence). Trimming removed 4 bases from V and 4 bases from J, with 13 bases in between. CDR3 nucleotides: TGTGCCAGCAGCTCCGGGAGGCCGGTCACTGAAGCTTTCTTT. Translating gives CASSSGRPVTEAFF.

The V call is TRBV18, the J call TRBJ2-1; the match to TRBD1 covers 7 bases. Trimming at V came to 5 bases and at J to 2 bases, leaving 6 bases not matched to a gene. The CDR3 sequence is 15 residues long. Germline lookup yields CDR1 KGHSH and CDR2 LQKENI. CDR3 in DNA: TGTGCCAGCTCAAAGGAAGGGACAGCCTACAATGAGCAGTTCTTC. Translated, it gives CASSKEGTAYNEQFF.

The chain has TRBV5-1 and TRBJ2-5, with a possible D match to TRBD1 (6 bases). V was trimmed by 3 bases and J by 1 base, leaving 16 bases between them. Germline CDR1 SGHRS, CDR2 YFSETQ. The CDR3 extends over 16 amino acids. The CDR3 is CASSSPETGVQETQYF. CDR3 DNA sequence: TGCGCCAGCAGCTCCCCCGAGACAGGCGTCCAAGAGACCCAGTACTTC.

The rearrangement links TRBV7-9 to TRBJ2-1, with 7 bases aligning to TRBD1. The CDR3 totals 15 residues. Looked up from germline, CDR1 is SEHNR and CDR2 is FQNEAQ (reference sequence). Trimming removed 2 bases from V and 5 bases from J; junction bases left unmatched: 6. The chain's CDR3 is CASSLSGTAHNEQFF. The CDR3 region has the DNA TGTGCCAGCAGCTTATCTGGGACAGCACACAATGAGCAGTTCTTC.

Concerning this clone itself: The junction departs from germline at one end; a sequencing error may be responsible. The gene calls are TRBV5-8 and TRBJ2-7; TRBD2 might be the D (5 bases). The CDR3 length is 10 residues. Germline loops: CDR1 SGHTS, CDR2 YDEGEE. The CDR3: CASSRGALRF. The DNA of the CDR3 is TGTGCCAGCAGCCGGGGTGCCTTACGCTTC.

This clone has a single count. The V and J genes are TRBV5-1 and TRBJ1-2; 7 nucleotides line up with TRBD1. Germline CDR1 SGHRS, CDR2 YFSETQ. V shed 4 bases and J 4 bases; nucleotides not matched to a gene: 13. The CDR3 loop spans 16 amino acids. As DNA, the CDR3 is TGCGCCAGCAGCCCTCCTCCGGGACAGATTCTCTATGGCTACACCTTC. As protein: CASSPPPGQILYGYTF.

This chain links TRBV20-1 with TRBJ1-5; D unresolved. The germline gives CDR1 DFQATT, CDR2 SNEGSKA (reference sequence). Between the trimmed V and J ends, which lost 3 bases and 7 bases, there was a span of 7 bases. CDR3 size: 11 residues. As DNA, the CDR3 is TGCAGTGCTAGTACGGGGCAGCCCCAGCATTTT. It yields the protein CSASTGQPQHF.

The chain couples TRBV6-1 to TRBJ2-7; 8 bases are shared with TRBD1. V shed 6 bases and J 1 base; nucleotides not matched to a gene: 8. The CDR3 covers 15 residues. From germline, CDR1 is MNHNS and CDR2 SASEGT. CDR3 region: CASSDLWTGSYEQYF. For the CDR3, the DNA is TGTGCCAGCAGCGATCTTTGGACAGGGTCCTACGAGCAGTACTTC.

In this sample, this clone turned up once. Written as DNA, the CDR3 is TGTGCCAGCAGCTTCCTAGCGGGGGGTACCCAGACCCAGTACTTC. This encodes CASSFLAGGTQTQYF. The chain joins TRBV7-2 to TRBJ2-5; 11 positions match TRBD2. J was trimmed by 6 bases and V by 3 bases; bases with no gene match: 6. The CDR3 sequence is 15 residues long. Per the germline V gene, CDR1 is SGHTA and CDR2 is FQGNSA.

This chain uses TRBV29-1 with TRBJ1-2; the match to TRBD1 covers 7 bases. V gave up 5 bases and J gave up 5 bases; unmatched junction bases: 2. Germline lookup yields CDR1 SQVTM and CDR2 ANQGSEA. CDR3 length equals 11 residues. CDR3 loop: CSVMTGYGYTF. CDR3 DNA: TGCAGCGTTATGACAGGGTATGGCTACACCTTC.